This is a list of T cell receptor beta chains from one sample in a study of CD8 T cells in Susac syndrome. TCRdb ran MiXCR on the immunoSEQ multiplex PCR reads and lists one entry per CDR3 protein. The profile shows about 140,000 distinct CDR3 sequences, about 95% of them singletons. Material: CD4+ T cells from PBMCs. Receptors were obtained from a human donor with multiple sclerosis. CDR3s include the opening cysteine and the closing phenylalanine or tryptophan. The D gene is left open where the match is weak. Size is omitted from some rows. Given values are once, few, many or a class for expanded clones.

d_call	clone_size	v_call	j_call	cdr3_nt	cdr3_aa
NA	NA	TRBV4-3	TRBJ2-7	TGCGCCAGCAGCGTGACTTCAGGGAAGGGGGAGCAGTACTTC	CASSVTSGKGEQYF
NA	once	TRBV25-1	TRBJ2-5	TGTGCCAGCAGTGCGGTCCGGGGAGACCAAGAGACCCAGTACTTC	CASSAVRGDQETQYF
NA	NA	TRBV7-2	TRBJ2-5	TGTGCCAGCAGCTTGTGGTCAGGGGCGGAAGAGACCCAGTACTTC	CASSLWSGAEETQYF
TRBD1	once	TRBV28	TRBJ2-5	TGTGCCATCACCCCAGGGGGCGCGGGAAAGACCCAGTACTTC	CAITPGGAGKTQYF
NA	NA	TRBV7-2	TRBJ2-3	TGTGCCAGCAGCTTAAAGGGGGAAGATACGCAGTATTTT	CASSLKGEDTQYF
NA	NA	TRBV19	TRBJ2-4	TGTGCCAGTAGTATGGTGGGAGCCAAAAACATTCAGTACTTC	CASSMVGAKNIQYF
NA	NA	TRBV29-1	TRBJ2-2	TGCAGCGTCCAAATAACCGGGGCCGGGGAGCTGTTTTTT	CSVQITGAGELFF
TRBD1	NA	TRBV4-1	TRBJ2-5	TGCGCCAGCAGCCAGCCAGGGGGCGAGGAGACCCAGTACTTC	CASSQPGGEETQYF
TRBD1	NA	TRBV5-1	TRBJ1-1	TGCGCCAGCAGCCAGGACAGGGGCCCTGCTTTCTTT	CASSQDRGPAFF
NA	NA	TRBV15	TRBJ2-2	TGTGCCACCAGCGGGAAGTACACCGGGGAGCTGTTTTTT	CATSGKYTGELFF